The rows below give T cell receptor beta chains drawn from one sample of a study of OX40 agonist ivuxolimab in advanced cancers. The data were produced by immunoSEQ multiplex PCR, yet TCRdb's version contains in-frame clones alone and is incomplete. Of approximately 60,000 clones listed, roughly 84% are singletons. The sequencing used CD4+ or CD8+ T cells sorted from blood, collected in a trial of the OX40 agonist ivuxolimab. Every receptor here comes from an adult with an advanced solid tumor such as melanoma, head and neck, liver or kidney cancer. The CDR3 runs from the conserved cysteine through the conserved F or W. Each record gives: V gene, CDR3 length, clone size, D gene, J gene, CDR3 protein, CDR3 DNA. A D gene is named only where the DNA matches it firmly. The size entry is marked missing in some rows and otherwise reads once, few, many or a size class.

V: TRBV5-1; length: 16; size: NA; D: NA; J: TRBJ1-2; CDR3: CASSLEAGANVWGYTF; DNA: TGCGCCAGCAGCTTGGAGGCAGGGGCCAATGTCTGGGGCTACACCTTC
V: TRBV28; length: 13; size: NA; D: NA; J: TRBJ2-3; CDR3: CASGLLSTDTQYF; DNA: TGTGCCAGCGGACTGCTTAGCACAGATACGCAGTATTTT
V: TRBV29-1; length: 14; size: NA; D: NA; J: TRBJ2-5; CDR3: CSAERWRNQETQYF; DNA: TGCAGCGCCGAACGGTGGAGAAACCAAGAGACCCAGTACTTC
V: TRBV27; length: 14; size: NA; D: NA; J: TRBJ2-5; CDR3: CASSYGGTQETQYF; DNA: TGTGCCAGCAGTTACGGGGGAACCCAAGAGACCCAGTACTTC
V: TRBV19; length: 14; size: NA; D: TRBD1; J: TRBJ2-7; CDR3: CASNPPGQANEQYF; DNA: TGTGCCAGTAACCCGCCGGGACAGGCGAACGAGCAGTACTTC
V: TRBV7-6; length: 17; size: NA; D: TRBD1; J: TRBJ2-2; CDR3: CASRRGGGGINTGELFF; DNA: TGTGCCAGCAGACGAGGGGGCGGAGGAATTAACACCGGGGAGCTGTTTTTT
V: TRBV27; length: 14; size: NA; D: NA; J: TRBJ1-1; CDR3: CASNRQGPNTEAFF; DNA: TGTGCCAGCAATCGGCAGGGGCCGAACACTGAAGCTTTCTTT
V: TRBV28; length: 13; size: NA; D: NA; J: TRBJ1-2; CDR3: CASSFFGDTGYTF; DNA: TGTGCCAGCAGTTTCTTTGGGGATACTGGCTACACCTTC
V: TRBV2; length: 14; size: NA; D: TRBD2; J: TRBJ2-1; CDR3: CASSGLAGDTGQFF; DNA: TGTGCCAGCAGTGGTTTAGCGGGGGACACGGGGCAGTTCTTC
V: TRBV4-2; length: 20; size: NA; D: TRBD2; J: TRBJ2-3; CDR3: CASSQVLAGAPKASTDTQYF; DNA: TGTGCCAGCAGCCAAGTTCTAGCGGGGGCACCAAAAGCAAGCACAGATACGCAGTATTTT
V: TRBV5-1; length: 15; size: NA; D: TRBD2; J: TRBJ2-1; CDR3: CASSRLAGEGNEQFF; DNA: TGCGCCAGCAGCCGTTTAGCGGGAGAAGGGAATGAGCAGTTCTTC
V: TRBV7-2; length: 17; size: NA; D: TRBD2; J: TRBJ2-1; CDR3: CASSLFPSGRGYNEQFF; DNA: TGTGCCAGCAGCTTGTTCCCTAGCGGGAGGGGATACAATGAGCAGTTCTTC
V: TRBV6-1; length: 14; size: once; D: TRBD1; J: TRBJ1-5; CDR3: CASSRIGGDQPQHF; DNA: TGTGCCAGCAGCCGGATAGGGGGCGACCAGCCCCAGCATTTT
V: TRBV4-2; length: 15; size: NA; D: NA; J: TRBJ2-7; CDR3: CASSQDPGDAYEQYF; DNA: TGTGCCAGCAGCCAAGATCCGGGGGATGCCTACGAGCAGTACTTC
V: TRBV6-5; length: 14; size: few; D: NA; J: TRBJ2-7; CDR3: CASSYGQYSYEQYF; DNA: TGTGCCAGCAGTTACGGACAGTACTCCTACGAGCAGTACTTC
V: TRBV9; length: 15; size: NA; D: TRBD2; J: TRBJ2-3; CDR3: CASSVEAGEADTQYF; DNA: TGTGCCAGCAGCGTAGAAGCGGGAGAGGCAGATACGCAGTATTTT
V: TRBV5-4; length: 15; size: once; D: NA; J: TRBJ1-2; CDR3: CASSRGATGIYGYTF; DNA: TGTGCCAGCAGCCGGGGTGCCACAGGGATCTATGGCTACACCTTC
V: TRBV5-1; length: 16; size: NA; D: TRBD1; J: TRBJ1-5; CDR3: CASSLEGAGSNQPQHF; DNA: TGCGCCAGCAGCTTGGAGGGGGCAGGAAGCAATCAGCCCCAGCATTTT
V: TRBV29-1; length: 12; size: NA; D: TRBD1; J: TRBJ1-2; CDR3: CSVSDRVGGYTF; DNA: TGCAGCGTCTCCGACAGGGTGGGAGGCTACACCTTC
V: TRBV19; length: 13; size: once; D: TRBD1; J: TRBJ2-1; CDR3: CASSIRGRNEQFF; DNA: TGTGCCAGTAGTATCAGGGGGCGCAATGAGCAGTTCTTC
V: TRBV18; length: 13; size: NA; D: NA; J: TRBJ1-2; CDR3: CASSPEGLGGYTF; DNA: TGTGCCAGCTCACCGGAGGGTCTGGGCGGCTACACCTTC
V: TRBV14; length: 16; size: NA; D: TRBD2; J: TRBJ2-1; CDR3: CASSQSGSVARNEQFF; DNA: TGTGCCAGCAGCCAAAGCGGGAGCGTGGCTCGCAATGAGCAGTTCTTC
V: TRBV19; length: 15; size: NA; D: TRBD1; J: TRBJ1-3; CDR3: CASSIAGGVGNTIYF; DNA: TGTGCCAGTAGTATCGCAGGGGGCGTTGGAAACACCATATATTTT
V: TRBV4-1; length: 15; size: NA; D: NA; J: TRBJ1-1; CDR3: CASSQVVPGRTEAFF; DNA: TGCGCCAGCAGCCAAGTTGTCCCGGGACGGACTGAAGCTTTCTTT
V: TRBV11-1; length: 15; size: NA; D: NA; J: TRBJ2-5; CDR3: CASSLGQVGLETQYF; DNA: TGTGCCAGCAGCTTAGGGCAGGTTGGATTGGAGACCCAGTACTTC
V: TRBV5-5; length: 13; size: NA; D: NA; J: TRBJ2-3; CDR3: CASRLSYADTQYF; DNA: TGTGCCAGCAGGCTGAGTTACGCCGATACGCAGTATTTT
V: TRBV6-5; length: 15; size: NA; D: NA; J: TRBJ2-3; CDR3: CASSYSGSRTDTQYF; DNA: TGTGCCAGCAGTTACTCGGGGTCTCGCACAGATACGCAGTATTTT
V: TRBV6-4; length: 13; size: NA; D: TRBD1; J: TRBJ2-1; CDR3: CASSPQGDRGQFF; DNA: TGTGCCAGCAGTCCCCAGGGAGACAGGGGGCAGTTCTTC
V: TRBV7-2; length: 15; size: NA; D: NA; J: TRBJ1-4; CDR3: CASSPRQDLNEKLFF; DNA: TGTGCCAGCAGCCCCAGACAGGACCTTAATGAAAAACTGTTTTTT
V: TRBV7-2; length: 15; size: NA; D: TRBD2; J: TRBJ2-2; CDR3: CASTVAGVSTGELFF; DNA: TGTGCCAGCACCGTAGCGGGGGTCAGCACCGGGGAGCTGTTTTTT
V: TRBV27; length: 17; size: NA; D: TRBD1; J: TRBJ2-1; CDR3: CASSLWTGASSYNEQFF; DNA: TGTGCCAGCAGTTTATGGACAGGGGCCAGCTCCTACAATGAGCAGTTCTTC
V: TRBV2; length: 13; size: NA; D: NA; J: TRBJ1-1; CDR3: CASSPDLDTEAFF; DNA: TGTGCCAGCAGCCCGGACTTGGACACTGAAGCTTTCTTT
V: TRBV30; length: 13; size: NA; D: NA; J: TRBJ1-2; CDR3: CAWSVRNRAFSTF; DNA: TGTGCCTGGAGTGTACGAAACAGGGCCTTCTCCACCTTC
V: TRBV4-1; length: 14; size: NA; D: NA; J: TRBJ1-2; CDR3: CASSQPVRGAGYTF; DNA: TGCGCCAGCAGCCAGCCGGTTCGGGGAGCCGGCTACACCTTC
V: TRBV9; length: 15; size: NA; D: NA; J: TRBJ1-1; CDR3: CASSVGQSSGTEAFF; DNA: TGTGCCAGCAGCGTAGGGCAGAGCTCGGGGACTGAAGCTTTCTTT
V: TRBV12-5; length: 15; size: NA; D: TRBD1; J: TRBJ2-3; CDR3: CASGLGQGGSDTQYF; DNA: TGTGCTAGTGGTTTGGGACAGGGCGGCTCAGATACGCAGTATTTT
V: TRBV19; length: 12; size: NA; D: NA; J: TRBJ1-4; CDR3: CASSRMNEKLFF; DNA: TGTGCCAGTAGTAGGATGAATGAAAAACTGTTTTTT
V: TRBV27; length: 16; size: NA; D: TRBD1; J: TRBJ1-5; CDR3: CASSTRGGQRNQPQHF; DNA: TGTGCCAGCAGTACCCGTGGGGGACAGCGCAATCAGCCCCAGCATTTT
V: TRBV14; length: 14; size: NA; D: TRBD1; J: TRBJ2-1; CDR3: CASSQRQGWDEQFF; DNA: TGTGCCAGCAGCCAACGACAGGGGTGGGATGAGCAGTTCTTC
V: TRBV6-5; length: 13; size: NA; D: NA; J: TRBJ1-6; CDR3: CASKDRSNSPLHF; DNA: TGTGCCAGCAAGGACAGATCGAATTCACCCCTCCACTTT
V: TRBV6-5; length: 14; size: few; D: TRBD2; J: TRBJ2-7; CDR3: CASSPGLAGYEQYF; DNA: TGTGCCAGCAGTCCGGGACTAGCGGGTTACGAGCAGTACTTC
V: TRBV6-1; length: 15; size: once; D: NA; J: TRBJ2-7; CDR3: CASRGTSEFSYEQYF; DNA: TGTGCCAGCAGGGGGACATCGGAGTTCTCCTACGAGCAGTACTTC
V: TRBV6-5; length: 15; size: NA; D: NA; J: TRBJ2-1; CDR3: CASSPQPGGRDEQFF; DNA: TGTGCCAGCAGTCCCCAGCCGGGGGGCAGGGATGAGCAGTTCTTC
V: TRBV27; length: 16; size: few; D: TRBD2; J: TRBJ2-7; CDR3: CASSLSLASGRDEQYF; DNA: TGTGCCAGCAGTTTATCCCTGGCTAGCGGGAGGGACGAGCAGTACTTC
V: TRBV6-8; length: 20; size: few; D: TRBD2; J: TRBJ2-1; CDR3: CASSYFGLAAPRSSYNEQFF; DNA: TGTGCCAGCAGTTACTTCGGACTAGCGGCCCCCAGGAGCTCCTACAATGAGCAGTTCTTC
V: TRBV7-6; length: 15; size: once; D: TRBD2; J: TRBJ2-1; CDR3: CASSLGLAGLSEQFF; DNA: TGTGCCAGCAGCTTAGGACTAGCGGGACTAAGTGAGCAGTTCTTC
V: TRBV5-1; length: 14; size: NA; D: NA; J: TRBJ2-6; CDR3: CASRGLSGANVLTF; DNA: TGCGCCAGCAGAGGGCTCTCTGGGGCCAACGTCCTGACTTTC
V: TRBV19; length: 16; size: NA; D: TRBD2; J: TRBJ2-7; CDR3: CASKKNPGLRSEEQYF; DNA: TGTGCCAGTAAAAAGAACCCGGGACTACGGTCTGAGGAGCAGTACTTC
V: TRBV30; length: 13; size: NA; D: NA; J: TRBJ2-5; CDR3: CARRDSRSATQYF; DNA: TGTGCCCGGAGGGACAGCCGCAGTGCGACCCAGTACTTC
V: TRBV27; length: 14; size: NA; D: NA; J: TRBJ2-4; CDR3: CASSRPGLGDIQYF; DNA: TGTGCCAGCAGCCGCCCGGGGTTGGGTGACATTCAGTACTTC
V: TRBV6-6; length: 16; size: NA; D: TRBD1; J: TRBJ1-5; CDR3: CASRRTGEVGNQPQHF; DNA: TGTGCCAGCAGGAGGACAGGGGAAGTCGGCAATCAGCCCCAGCATTTT
V: TRBV5-6; length: 16; size: NA; D: TRBD2; J: TRBJ2-1; CDR3: CASSPGLAGVFSEQFF; DNA: TGTGCCAGCAGCCCGGGACTAGCGGGAGTCTTCAGTGAGCAGTTCTTC
V: TRBV29-1; length: 11; size: NA; D: TRBD1; J: TRBJ1-2; CDR3: CSAGDSYGYTF; DNA: TGCAGCGCCGGGGACAGCTATGGCTACACCTTC